This T cell receptor beta chain was sequenced during a study of blood T cell repertoires in COVID-19. Using immunoSEQ multiplex PCR, the repertoire was profiled, and TCRdb retains in-frame clones only, with some absent. The sample contains over 300,000 clones, about 83% of which appear only once. Germline lookup yields CDR1 SGHTA and CDR2 FQGTGA. CDR3 size: 12 residues. V gave up 5 bases and J gave up 9 bases, with 11 bases separating them. The specimen sequenced was peripheral blood. The clonotype was recovered from a woman aged 50 to 65 with acute or convalescent COVID-19. The J gene is TRBJ2-1, the V gene TRBV7-3; D unclear. The CDR3 region is CASSPLLGEQFF. The CDR3 DNA sequence: TGTGCCAGCAGCCCCCTACTTGGTGAGCAGTTCTTC.